This record covers a single T cell receptor beta chain. This clonotype was observed a handful of times. The clone's antigen remains unknown. Per-base qualities were not stored, and no clone one base away is much larger. Libraries were built with RT-PCR. Instrument used: Illumina HiSeq 2500. TCRdb itself trimmed the public reads at Q25 with fastp, ran MiXCR and retained productive beta chains. Merged by CDR3 protein, the rows form single entries marked with the most common genes and DNA. The table for this sample lists 500,000 to 600,000 distinct CDR3 sequences; about 17% of them were counted only once. Clones ranked in the top ten supply less than 4% of the sample. This record belongs to a study of response to subunit inactivated influenza vaccine (dated by TCRdb to between 2017 and 2018). A note on the overall study: Deep quantitative profiling of the T cell receptor repertoire was used in the study to follow responses to a trivalent subunit inactivated influenza vaccine.

The CDR3 goes from the cysteine to the phenylalanine over 14 residues. Only the CDR3 DNA is retained, 42 bases long and in frame from the first base. V gives up 3 bases and J gives up 4 bases, and the segment between their germline ends measures 13 bases. From the germline V gene, CDR1 is MDHEN and CDR2 is SYDVKM. What the study reported, not specific to this receptor: According to the authors, only a limited number of new T cells may be recruited by each seasonal influenza vaccination.

Specimen: CD4+ T cells sorted from PBMCs, collected roughly 24 months after vaccination. This receptor chain uses TRBV28 and TRBJ2-7; the D gene is possibly TRBD1 or TRBD2, each agreeing over 5 bases. The clonotype was recovered from a man aged 50-75 years who received an inactivated influenza vaccine. Donor details come from another sample of the same person, matched by shared clones. CDR3 protein: CASSLGVPPYEQYF. The DNA sequence reads TGTGCCAGCAGTTTGGGGGTTCCCCCGTACGAGCAGTACTTC.